This T cell receptor (beta chain) was sequenced during a study of shared clonotypes between healthy human individuals. Study observations and caveats: Estimated richness was generally greater in naive than memory subsets.

Concerning this clone: Its antigen is unidentified.

HIV-negative, healthy adults without recent acute infections or vaccinations were the donors. Caucasian adults residing in Nashville, Tennessee made up all the donors. Once extracted for a subset, genomic DNA was divided evenly among several immunoSEQ plates. Repertoires were generated with immunoSEQ multiplex PCR, while TCRdb's copy carries only in-frame clones and drops some. The sample shows 2 million to 2.5 million clones, approximately 96% of them seen only once. Germline loops: CDR1 SGHRS, CDR2 YFSETQ. The CDR3 runs to 13 residues. The V segment lost 4 bases and the J segment 4 bases; nucleotides outside the gene matches: 4.

This sequence originates from a man aged 18 to 29 in good health. This chain connects TRBV5-1 to TRBJ1-2; 7 nucleotides agree with TRBD1. The sample taken for sequencing was naive CD4+ T cells sorted from blood. Subset: CD45RA+ positively selected. The CDR3 nucleotides are TGCGCCAGCAGCGAGGGGGCCTCCTATGGCTACACCTTC. Protein product: CASSEGASYGYTF.